The clone carrying this T cell receptor (beta chain) was recorded many times. The antigen is undetermined. Germline V gene lookup returns CDR1 SGHVS and CDR2 FQNEAQ. The junction had 3 bases not matched to a gene; V was cut back by 3 bases and J by 1 base. The CDR3 is 15 amino acids. RNA transcripts served as template for amplifying TCR beta CDR3 sequences. The first-round RT-PCR employed HTBI primers together with the Qiagen OneStep RT-PCR kit. A multiplex PCR was then performed as the second round. TCRdb re-derived calls from the multiplex PCR reads in MiXCR, one entry per CDR3 protein. The data show around 1.1 million distinct CDR3 sequences, with about 36% seen just once and roughly 10% held by the top ten. This record comes from a study of Graves' ophthalmopathy and Graves' hyperthyroidism. On the study more broadly: Hyperthyroidism was considered stable when no ophthalmopathy appeared within 18 months of follow-up.

Findings and limits, study-wide: Clonotypes were expanded in thyroid at above 0.001 frequency, and most also appeared in blood.

Enrollment excluded any patients with other autoimmune diseases, uncontrolled infections, pregnancy or lactation. The diagnosis was founded upon clinical symptoms, serum thyroxine, TRAb, thyroid ultrasound and orbital computed tomography. The clonotype originates from an adult man with Graves' hyperthyroidism. This sequence joins TRBV7-8 and TRBJ1-3; 7 bases fit TRBD1. The sample comprised peripheral blood or thyroid tissue (not recorded which). CDR3 sequence: CASSLDRTSGNTIYF. As DNA, the CDR3 is TGTGCCAGCAGCTTGGACAGGACTTCTGGAAACACCATATATTTT. Full variable domain (outside the CDR3, taken from reference TRBV7-8 and TRBJ1-3): GAGVSQSPRYKVAKRGQDVALRCDPISGHVSLFWYQQALGQGPEFLTYFQNEAQLDKSGLPSDRFFAERPEGSVSTLKIQRTQQEDSAVYLCASSLDRTSGNTIYFGEGSWLTVV.